This T cell receptor beta chain was observed in a study of cytomegalovirus exposure and HLA in healthy donors. The study ran its PCR with 60 Vbeta and 13 Jbeta primers. Profiled with immunoSEQ multiplex PCR; TCRdb holds only in-frame clones, not every one. The sample carries 150,000 to 200,000 clones, roughly 79% recorded once. Though probably carrying unrecorded immune exposures, donors were nominally healthy at sampling. CDR1 and CDR2 from the germline V gene are SNHLY and FYNNEI. V shed 5 bases and J shed 0 bases, with 7 bases lying between them. The CDR3 consists of 13 residues. About this clone: As yet, its antigen is unknown.

Broader study findings: Prior analysis indicated that the majority of TCR beta V segments exhibited productivity approximately 87% or approximately 30% of the time. Within the data, a cluster of highly shared sequence variants was likely a sequencing artifact. It was confirmed in vitro that a few of the CMV-associated chains were specific for CMV antigens.

This rearrangement joins TRBV2 to TRBJ1-1; D ambiguous. Sequenced input: PBMCs. This TCR was sampled from a woman under 40 in good health and CMV-seropositive. The CDR3 nucleotides read TGTGCCAGCAGTCCAGAAATGAACACTGAAGCTTTCTTT. It specifies CASSPEMNTEAFF.